This TCR beta chain was identified during a study of blood T cell repertoires in COVID-19. This clone was seen once. In the source study's methods: By means of reference gene primer amplification, nucleated cell counts were estimated. Assay used: immunoSEQ multiplex PCR; TCRdb lists only in-frame clones, some missing. V, J and clone size are taken as reported in that table, and D and trimming were inferred from the DNA itself. The table has tens of thousands of clones, roughly 84% seen once. CDR3 length: 13 residues. CDR1 is MGHRA and CDR2 is YSYEKL in the germline V gene. Trimming took off 0 bases at V and 9 bases at J, with 9 bases between the two ends.

This chain connects TRBV4-1 to TRBJ1-5, with D unresolved. Material: peripheral blood. This sequence originates from a man aged 45-60 years with acute or convalescent COVID-19. This CDR3 reads CASSQDRVGPQHF. As DNA, the CDR3 is TGCGCCAGCAGCCAAGATCGGGTTGGGCCCCAGCATTTT.